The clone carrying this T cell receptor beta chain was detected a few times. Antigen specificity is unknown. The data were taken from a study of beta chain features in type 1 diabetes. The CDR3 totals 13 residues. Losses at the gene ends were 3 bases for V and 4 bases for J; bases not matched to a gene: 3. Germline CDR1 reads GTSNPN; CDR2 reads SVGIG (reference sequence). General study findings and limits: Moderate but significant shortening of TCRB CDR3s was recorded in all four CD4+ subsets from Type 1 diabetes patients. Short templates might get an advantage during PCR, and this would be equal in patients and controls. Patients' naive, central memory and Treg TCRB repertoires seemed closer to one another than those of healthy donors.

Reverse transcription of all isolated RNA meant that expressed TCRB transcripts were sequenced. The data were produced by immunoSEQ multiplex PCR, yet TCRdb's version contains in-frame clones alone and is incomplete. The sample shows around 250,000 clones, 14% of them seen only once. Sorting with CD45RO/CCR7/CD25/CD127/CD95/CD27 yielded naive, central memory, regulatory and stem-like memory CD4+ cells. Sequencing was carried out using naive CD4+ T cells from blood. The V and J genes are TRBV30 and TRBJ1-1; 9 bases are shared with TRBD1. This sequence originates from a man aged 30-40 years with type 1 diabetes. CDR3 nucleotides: TGTGCCTGGAGCGCGACAGGGGGCACTGAAGCTTTCTTT. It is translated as CAWSATGGTEAFF.